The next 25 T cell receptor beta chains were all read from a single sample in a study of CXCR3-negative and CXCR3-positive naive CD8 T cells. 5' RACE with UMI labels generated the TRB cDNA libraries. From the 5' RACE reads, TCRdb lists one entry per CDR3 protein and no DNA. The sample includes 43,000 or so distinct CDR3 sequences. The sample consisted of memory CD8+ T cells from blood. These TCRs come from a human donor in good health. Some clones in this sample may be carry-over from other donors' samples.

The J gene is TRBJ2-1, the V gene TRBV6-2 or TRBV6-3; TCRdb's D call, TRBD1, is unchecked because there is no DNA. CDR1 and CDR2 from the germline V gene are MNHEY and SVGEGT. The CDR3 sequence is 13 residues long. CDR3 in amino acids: CASSYTGRYEQFF.

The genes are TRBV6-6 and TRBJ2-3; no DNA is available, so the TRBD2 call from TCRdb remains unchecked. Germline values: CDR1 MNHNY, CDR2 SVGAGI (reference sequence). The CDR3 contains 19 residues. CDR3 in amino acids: CASSYYPASGGGSTDTQYF.

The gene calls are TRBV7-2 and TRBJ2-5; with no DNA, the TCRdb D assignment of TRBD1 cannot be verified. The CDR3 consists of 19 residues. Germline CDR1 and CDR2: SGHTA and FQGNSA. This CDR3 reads CASSSVRTGGLWTVETQYF. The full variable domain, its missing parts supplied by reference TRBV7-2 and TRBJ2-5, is GAGVSQSPSNKVTEKGKDVELRCDPISGHTALYWYRQSLGQGLEFLIYFQGNSAPDKSGLPSDRFSAERTGGSVSTLTIQRTQQEDSAVYLCASSSVRTGGLWTVETQYFGPGTRLLVL.

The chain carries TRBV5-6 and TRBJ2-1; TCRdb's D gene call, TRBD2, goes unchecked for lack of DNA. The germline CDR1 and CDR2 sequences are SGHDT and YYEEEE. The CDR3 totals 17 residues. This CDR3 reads CASSDGTSGSSYNEQFF.

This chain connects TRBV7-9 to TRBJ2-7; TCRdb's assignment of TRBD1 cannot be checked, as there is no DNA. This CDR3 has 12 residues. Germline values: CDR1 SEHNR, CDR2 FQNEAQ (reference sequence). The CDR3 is CASRGQDHEQYF.

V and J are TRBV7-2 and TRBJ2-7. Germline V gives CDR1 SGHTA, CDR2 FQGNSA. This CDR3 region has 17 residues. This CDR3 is CASSLAVEQPSSYEQYF.

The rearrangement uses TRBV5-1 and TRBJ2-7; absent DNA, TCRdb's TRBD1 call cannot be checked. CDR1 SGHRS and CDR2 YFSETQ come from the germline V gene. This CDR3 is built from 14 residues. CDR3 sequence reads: CASSPDSGGYEQYF.

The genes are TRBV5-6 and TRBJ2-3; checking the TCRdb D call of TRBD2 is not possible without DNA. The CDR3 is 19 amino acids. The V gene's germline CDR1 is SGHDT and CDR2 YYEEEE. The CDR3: CASSGLPLGVAGGADTQYF.

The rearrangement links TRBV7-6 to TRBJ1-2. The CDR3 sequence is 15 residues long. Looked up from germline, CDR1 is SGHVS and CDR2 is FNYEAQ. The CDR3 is CASSLAEAVGYGYTF.

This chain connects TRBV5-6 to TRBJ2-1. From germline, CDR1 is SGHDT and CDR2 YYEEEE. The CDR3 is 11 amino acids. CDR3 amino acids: CASSLAMEQFF.

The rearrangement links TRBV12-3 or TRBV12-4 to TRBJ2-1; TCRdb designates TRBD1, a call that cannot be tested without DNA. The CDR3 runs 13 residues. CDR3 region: CASSLDRYNEQFF.

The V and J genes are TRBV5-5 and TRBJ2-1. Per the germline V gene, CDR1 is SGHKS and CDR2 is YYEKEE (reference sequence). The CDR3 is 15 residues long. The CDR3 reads CASSVWTGTYNEQFF.

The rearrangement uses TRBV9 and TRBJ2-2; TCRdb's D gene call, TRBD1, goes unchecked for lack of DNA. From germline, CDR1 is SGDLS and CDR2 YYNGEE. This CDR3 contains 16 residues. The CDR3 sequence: CASSVRRRGGTGELFF.

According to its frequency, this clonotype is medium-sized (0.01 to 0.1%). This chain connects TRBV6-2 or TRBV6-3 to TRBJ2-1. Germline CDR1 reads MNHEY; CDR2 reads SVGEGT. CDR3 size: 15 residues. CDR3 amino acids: CASTENGEAYNEQFF.

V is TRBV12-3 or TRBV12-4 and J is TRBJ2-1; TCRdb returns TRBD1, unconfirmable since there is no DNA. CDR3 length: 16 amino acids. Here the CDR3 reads CASSLGAGRPNNEQFF.

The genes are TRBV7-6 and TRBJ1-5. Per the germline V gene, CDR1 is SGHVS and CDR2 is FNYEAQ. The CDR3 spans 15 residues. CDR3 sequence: CASSLNDANNQPQHF.

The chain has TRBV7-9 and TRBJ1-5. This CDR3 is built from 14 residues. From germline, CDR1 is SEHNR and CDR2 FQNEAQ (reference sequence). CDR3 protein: CASSLAAGGQPQHF.

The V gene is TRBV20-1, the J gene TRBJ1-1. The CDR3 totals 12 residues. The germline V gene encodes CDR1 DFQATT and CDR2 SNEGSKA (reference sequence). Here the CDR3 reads CSASPVNTEAFF.

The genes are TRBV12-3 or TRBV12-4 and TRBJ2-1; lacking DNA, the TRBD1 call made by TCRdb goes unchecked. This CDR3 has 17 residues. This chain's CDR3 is CASSSIWGTGGYNEQFF.

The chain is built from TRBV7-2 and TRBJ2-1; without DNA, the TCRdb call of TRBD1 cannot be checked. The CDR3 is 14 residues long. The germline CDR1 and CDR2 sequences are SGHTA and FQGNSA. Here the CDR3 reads CASSLPLVYNEQFF.

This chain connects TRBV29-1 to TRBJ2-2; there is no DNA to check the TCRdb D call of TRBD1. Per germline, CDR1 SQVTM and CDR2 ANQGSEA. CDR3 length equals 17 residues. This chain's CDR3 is CSVEGRDRAMGTGELFF.

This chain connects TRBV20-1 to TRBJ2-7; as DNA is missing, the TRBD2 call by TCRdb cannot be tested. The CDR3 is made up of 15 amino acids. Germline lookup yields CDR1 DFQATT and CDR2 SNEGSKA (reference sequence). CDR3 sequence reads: CSARVSAGGTYEQYF.

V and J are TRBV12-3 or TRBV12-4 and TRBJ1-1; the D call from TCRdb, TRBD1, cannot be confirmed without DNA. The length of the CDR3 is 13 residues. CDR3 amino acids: CASTNQGATEAFF.

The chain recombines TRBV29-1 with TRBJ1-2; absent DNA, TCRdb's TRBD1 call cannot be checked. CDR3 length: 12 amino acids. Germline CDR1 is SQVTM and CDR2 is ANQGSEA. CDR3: CSAKEGGLGYTF.

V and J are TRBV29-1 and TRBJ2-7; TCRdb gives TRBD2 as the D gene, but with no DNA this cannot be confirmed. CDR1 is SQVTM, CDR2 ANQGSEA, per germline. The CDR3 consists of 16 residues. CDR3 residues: CSVEIPGLAENYEQYF.